The clone carrying this T cell receptor (beta chain) was recorded many times. The germline V gene encodes CDR1 DFQATT and CDR2 SNEGSKA (reference sequence). Trimming removed 6 bases from V and 6 bases from J; junction bases left unmatched: 7. The CDR3 extends over 13 amino acids. Researchers prepared the TCRbeta library using unique molecular identifiers, the study reports. MiXCR, run by TCRdb on the PCR reads, gives a single entry per CDR3 protein. The table records more than 90,000 distinct CDR3 sequences, approximately 9.2% of them present only once. These data belong to a study of T-cell reconstitution after alpha-beta-depleted transplantation in children.

The sequencing used PBMCs from the stem cell graft donor, collected from the stem cell graft. This chain uses TRBV20-1 with TRBJ2-3, with 9 bases fitting TRBD1. The source is a human donor who donated a stem cell graft to a child with congenital amegakaryocytic thrombocytopenia. In nucleotides, the CDR3 is TGCAGTGCCGAATCCGGGACAGGGGATACGCAGTATTTT. This translates into CSAESGTGDTQYF.